The rows below give T cell receptor beta chains drawn from one sample of a study of post-analysis software for immune sequencing data. MiXCR was run by TCRdb on the PCR reads, yielding one entry per CDR3 protein. The profile shows approximately 400,000 distinct CDR3 sequences, roughly 36% of them singletons. The sequenced sample consisted of blood. These receptors were collected from a girl aged 10-17 years with multiple sclerosis. The CDR3 runs from the conserved cysteine through the conserved F or W. The order of the fields is V gene, D gene, J gene, clone size, CDR3 DNA, CDR3 protein. The D gene is left open where the match is weak. Clone size is not always given. Where it is, it says once, few, many or a class for expanded clones.

v_call: TRBV6-6
d_call: NA
j_call: TRBJ1-1
clone_size: few
cdr3_nt: TGTGCCAGCAGCGATCAGGGGTCCTACATGAACACTGAAGCTTTCTTT
cdr3_aa: CASSDQGSYMNTEAFF

v_call: TRBV5-1
d_call: NA
j_call: TRBJ2-5
clone_size: few
cdr3_nt: TGCGCCAGCAGCGAAAAAGAGACCCAGTACTTC
cdr3_aa: CASSEKETQYF

v_call: TRBV2
d_call: NA
j_call: TRBJ2-3
clone_size: NA
cdr3_nt: TGTGCCAGCAGTCCATCCTTGGCGGGGCGTGGTACGCAGTATTTT
cdr3_aa: CASSPSLAGRGTQYF

v_call: TRBV6-5
d_call: NA
j_call: TRBJ2-7
clone_size: NA
cdr3_nt: TGTGCCAGCGGTCAGGGGAGCTACGAGCAGTACTTC
cdr3_aa: CASGQGSYEQYF

v_call: TRBV4-1
d_call: TRBD2
j_call: TRBJ2-1
clone_size: few
cdr3_nt: TGCGCCAGCAGCCATGCCCCATCAAGCGGGGGTCGGAATGAGCAGTTCTTC
cdr3_aa: CASSHAPSSGGRNEQFF

v_call: TRBV7-9
d_call: NA
j_call: TRBJ2-1
clone_size: NA
cdr3_nt: TGTGCCAGCAGCTTAGGACACGCACCCTACAATGAGCAGTTCTTC
cdr3_aa: CASSLGHAPYNEQFF

v_call: TRBV5-1
d_call: TRBD2
j_call: TRBJ2-5
clone_size: few
cdr3_nt: TGCGCCAGCAGCCCCGGACTAGCGGGGCAAGAGACCCAGTACTTC
cdr3_aa: CASSPGLAGQETQYF

v_call: TRBV18
d_call: NA
j_call: TRBJ2-5
clone_size: NA
cdr3_nt: TGTGCCAGCTCCTATAACACGGAGACCCAGTACTTC
cdr3_aa: CASSYNTETQYF

v_call: TRBV7-2
d_call: TRBD1
j_call: TRBJ2-7
clone_size: few
cdr3_nt: TGTGCCAGCAGCTCGGGATCCCGGGACAGACAGCAGTACTTC
cdr3_aa: CASSSGSRDRQQYF

v_call: TRBV4-2
d_call: NA
j_call: TRBJ2-7
clone_size: NA
cdr3_nt: TGTGCCAGCAGCCAAGATTTGGGGAATTCCTACGAGCAGTACTTC
cdr3_aa: CASSQDLGNSYEQYF

v_call: TRBV11-2
d_call: NA
j_call: TRBJ2-7
clone_size: few
cdr3_nt: TGTGCCAGCAGCTTAAGCAGGACCTCCTACGAGCAGTACTTC
cdr3_aa: CASSLSRTSYEQYF

v_call: TRBV7-3
d_call: TRBD2
j_call: TRBJ2-7
clone_size: few
cdr3_nt: TGTGCCAGCAGCTTTAAATTGACGGGGGGAGACGAGCAGTACTTC
cdr3_aa: CASSFKLTGGDEQYF

v_call: TRBV4-2
d_call: NA
j_call: TRBJ2-5
clone_size: NA
cdr3_nt: TGTGCCAGCAGCCAAGGGGCTAGTGCCTTTCAAGAGACCCAGTACTTC
cdr3_aa: CASSQGASAFQETQYF

v_call: TRBV29-1
d_call: NA
j_call: TRBJ2-3
clone_size: few
cdr3_nt: TGCAGCGTTGCCCCCGGCGGCACCACAGATACGCAGTATTTT
cdr3_aa: CSVAPGGTTDTQYF

v_call: TRBV7-2
d_call: NA
j_call: TRBJ2-1
clone_size: NA
cdr3_nt: TGTGCCAGCAGCTTAAAGACTCTCCACAATAAGCAGTTCTTC
cdr3_aa: CASSLKTLHNKQFF

v_call: TRBV2
d_call: NA
j_call: TRBJ2-1
clone_size: NA
cdr3_nt: TGTGCCAGCATACAGGGATTGTACAATGAGCAGTTCTTC
cdr3_aa: CASIQGLYNEQFF

v_call: TRBV7-2
d_call: NA
j_call: TRBJ2-2
clone_size: NA
cdr3_nt: TGTGCCAGCAGCGGCGGGACACCTACCGGGGAGCTGTTTTTT
cdr3_aa: CASSGGTPTGELFF

v_call: TRBV25-1
d_call: NA
j_call: TRBJ2-3
clone_size: NA
cdr3_nt: TGTGCCAGCAGTGAGAAGGCAACCACAGATACGCAGTATTTT
cdr3_aa: CASSEKATTDTQYF

v_call: TRBV6-5
d_call: TRBD2
j_call: TRBJ2-3
clone_size: few
cdr3_nt: TGTGCCAGCAGCCTCGCGGCGGGGGGCACAGATACGCAGTATTTT
cdr3_aa: CASSLAAGGTDTQYF

v_call: TRBV6-6
d_call: NA
j_call: TRBJ1-1
clone_size: once
cdr3_nt: TGTGCCAGCAGCCTTCGACCCGAGGACACTGAAGCTTTCTTT
cdr3_aa: CASSLRPEDTEAFF

v_call: TRBV6-5
d_call: NA
j_call: TRBJ1-1
clone_size: NA
cdr3_nt: TGTTCCAGCAGTTACATCGGGTTGAACACTGAAGCTTTCTTT
cdr3_aa: CSSSYIGLNTEAFF

v_call: TRBV5-1
d_call: NA
j_call: TRBJ2-5
clone_size: few
cdr3_nt: TGCGCCAGCAACCGGGTCCCCGCCCAAGAGACCCAGTACTTC
cdr3_aa: CASNRVPAQETQYF

v_call: TRBV12-3/TRBV12-4
d_call: NA
j_call: TRBJ2-3
clone_size: NA
cdr3_nt: TGTGCCAGCGCCCTATGGGGGTCCCCCACAGATACGCAGTATTTT
cdr3_aa: CASALWGSPTDTQYF

v_call: TRBV6-5
d_call: TRBD1
j_call: TRBJ2-1
clone_size: few
cdr3_nt: TGTGCCAGCAGTTCCCCCGGGACAGGGATCGATGAGCAGTTCTTC
cdr3_aa: CASSSPGTGIDEQFF

v_call: TRBV7-2
d_call: NA
j_call: TRBJ2-1
clone_size: NA
cdr3_nt: TGTGCCAGCAGCCCCCCCCGGGGCCTATACAATGAGCAGTTCTTC
cdr3_aa: CASSPPRGLYNEQFF

v_call: TRBV3-1
d_call: NA
j_call: TRBJ1-2
clone_size: few
cdr3_nt: TGTGCCAGCAGCCAAGAGGGACTCCCGAATGGCTACACCTTC
cdr3_aa: CASSQEGLPNGYTF

v_call: TRBV6-5
d_call: NA
j_call: TRBJ1-1
clone_size: NA
cdr3_nt: TGCGCCAGCAGGCCGACAGGCGCCTTTGGGAACACTGAAACTTTCTTT
cdr3_aa: CASRPTGAFGNTETFF

v_call: TRBV7-7
d_call: NA
j_call: TRBJ2-2
clone_size: few
cdr3_nt: TGTGCTAGCAGCTTGACAGGGAACACCGGGGAGCTGTTTTTT
cdr3_aa: CASSLTGNTGELFF

v_call: TRBV27
d_call: TRBD2
j_call: TRBJ2-4
clone_size: NA
cdr3_nt: TGTGCCAGCAGGAGGAGTTATAGCGGGGGGGAAAACATTCAGTACTTC
cdr3_aa: CASRRSYSGGENIQYF

v_call: TRBV11-2
d_call: TRBD2
j_call: TRBJ2-3
clone_size: few
cdr3_nt: TGTGCCAGCAGCTTCCTCGCTACAACGGGGGGATCTCCAAATACGCAGTATTTT
cdr3_aa: CASSFLATTGGSPNTQYF

v_call: TRBV29-1
d_call: NA
j_call: TRBJ1-2
clone_size: NA
cdr3_nt: TGCAGCGTTGTGGGAAGGAGTGGGGGCTACACCTTC
cdr3_aa: CSVVGRSGGYTF

v_call: TRBV4-1
d_call: NA
j_call: TRBJ2-3
clone_size: few
cdr3_nt: TGCGCCAGCAGCCAAGATTGGTTCCATACGTACACAGATACGCAGTATTTT
cdr3_aa: CASSQDWFHTYTDTQYF

v_call: TRBV7-8
d_call: NA
j_call: TRBJ2-2
clone_size: NA
cdr3_nt: TGTGCCAGCAGCTTATTGCGAACGGCCGGGGAGCTGTTTTTT
cdr3_aa: CASSLLRTAGELFF

v_call: TRBV12-3/TRBV12-4
d_call: NA
j_call: TRBJ1-2
clone_size: many
cdr3_nt: TGTGCCAGCAGTTTACGCAACTATGGCTACACCTTC
cdr3_aa: CASSLRNYGYTF

v_call: TRBV5-1
d_call: NA
j_call: TRBJ2-7
clone_size: NA
cdr3_nt: TGCGCCAGCAGCCCCCGGGTTAGCGGAGAGCAGTACTTC
cdr3_aa: CASSPRVSGEQYF

v_call: TRBV6-2/TRBV6-3
d_call: TRBD1
j_call: TRBJ2-7
clone_size: few
cdr3_nt: TGTGCCAGCAGTTCCCGGGACAGGCACTACGAGCAGTACTTC
cdr3_aa: CASSSRDRHYEQYF

v_call: TRBV4-2
d_call: NA
j_call: TRBJ2-2
clone_size: NA
cdr3_nt: TGTGCCAGCAGCCAAGCGGGGGAGATAACCGGGGAGCTGTTTTTT
cdr3_aa: CASSQAGEITGELFF

v_call: TRBV5-1
d_call: TRBD1
j_call: TRBJ2-5
clone_size: many
cdr3_nt: TGCGCCAGCAGCACGCTGGACAGGGGACAAGAGACCCAGTACTTC
cdr3_aa: CASSTLDRGQETQYF

v_call: TRBV7-9
d_call: NA
j_call: TRBJ2-1
clone_size: NA
cdr3_nt: TGTGCCAGCAGCACCACAATAGGGAGCTCCTACAATGAGCAGTTCTTC
cdr3_aa: CASSTTIGSSYNEQFF

v_call: TRBV3-1
d_call: TRBD2
j_call: TRBJ2-7
clone_size: NA
cdr3_nt: TGTGCCAGCAGCCAATCACAGACGGGGGGCTACGAGCAGTACTTC
cdr3_aa: CASSQSQTGGYEQYF

v_call: TRBV7-9
d_call: TRBD1
j_call: TRBJ2-5
clone_size: NA
cdr3_nt: TGTGCCAGCAGCTCAACAGGGGTTTCCCAAGAGACCCAGTACTTC
cdr3_aa: CASSSTGVSQETQYF

v_call: TRBV7-3
d_call: NA
j_call: TRBJ2-1
clone_size: few
cdr3_nt: TGTGCCAGCAGCGCCCGTAAGGGCGTGGGTGACAATGAGCAGTTCTTC
cdr3_aa: CASSARKGVGDNEQFF

v_call: TRBV7-2
d_call: NA
j_call: TRBJ2-5
clone_size: NA
cdr3_nt: TGTGCCAGCAGCTTAGCGGTCTCTAGGATCGGGACCCAGTACTTC
cdr3_aa: CASSLAVSRIGTQYF

v_call: TRBV6-2/TRBV6-3
d_call: NA
j_call: TRBJ1-5
clone_size: NA
cdr3_nt: TGTGCCAGCACTTCTCGACGGCTGAATCAGCCCCAGCATTTT
cdr3_aa: CASTSRRLNQPQHF

v_call: TRBV4-1
d_call: TRBD1
j_call: TRBJ1-1
clone_size: few
cdr3_nt: TGCGCCAGCAGCCAAGGGGACAGGGCCACTGAAGCTTTCTTT
cdr3_aa: CASSQGDRATEAFF

v_call: TRBV9
d_call: TRBD2
j_call: TRBJ2-3
clone_size: NA
cdr3_nt: TGTGCCAGCAGCCCCCCGCAGCGGGGCTCCTACACAGATACGCAGTATTTT
cdr3_aa: CASSPPQRGSYTDTQYF

v_call: TRBV4-1
d_call: NA
j_call: TRBJ1-2
clone_size: NA
cdr3_nt: TGCGCCAGCAGCCAAGTTACTAGCCTTACCTCAGGATTGGATGGCTACACCTTC
cdr3_aa: CASSQVTSLTSGLDGYTF

v_call: TRBV13
d_call: NA
j_call: TRBJ2-7
clone_size: NA
cdr3_nt: TGTGCCAGCAGCCCTTCCTCGGGAACAGCCAACGAGCAGTACTTC
cdr3_aa: CASSPSSGTANEQYF

v_call: TRBV7-2
d_call: TRBD1
j_call: TRBJ2-7
clone_size: NA
cdr3_nt: TGTGCCAGCAGCTTATCACAGGGGAGTTACGAGCAGTACTTC
cdr3_aa: CASSLSQGSYEQYF

v_call: TRBV9
d_call: NA
j_call: TRBJ2-7
clone_size: NA
cdr3_nt: TGTGCCAGCAGCGTAGTGGCAGGGCGAAGCTCCTGCGAGCAGTACTTC
cdr3_aa: CASSVVAGRSSCEQYF

v_call: TRBV12-3/TRBV12-4
d_call: NA
j_call: TRBJ2-7
clone_size: NA
cdr3_nt: TGTGCCAGCAGTATTAGGCAGTACGAGCAGTACTTC
cdr3_aa: CASSIRQYEQYF

v_call: TRBV29-1
d_call: NA
j_call: TRBJ1-2
clone_size: few
cdr3_nt: TGCAGCGTTGGTTTACGGGGTCAGGACTATGGCTACACCTTC
cdr3_aa: CSVGLRGQDYGYTF

v_call: TRBV3-1
d_call: TRBD1
j_call: TRBJ1-2
clone_size: once
cdr3_nt: TGTGCCAGCAGCCCCCAGGGGGCGCAGGGCTACACCTTC
cdr3_aa: CASSPQGAQGYTF

v_call: TRBV19
d_call: NA
j_call: TRBJ1-1
clone_size: NA
cdr3_nt: TGTGCCAGTCGTTTCTGGAACACTGAAGCTTTCTTT
cdr3_aa: CASRFWNTEAFF